One and the same sample provided the 7 T cell receptor beta chains below, sequenced in a study of beta chain features in type 1 diabetes. No cognate antigen is known for these TCRs. The whole isolated RNA underwent reverse transcription, so sequencing captured expressed TCRB transcripts. Repertoires were generated with immunoSEQ multiplex PCR, while TCRdb's copy carries only in-frame clones and drops some. This table holds over 600,000 clones, 12% found once. Study-wide findings and caveats: Among patients with Type 1 diabetes, TCRB CDR3s were moderately but significantly shorter in every one of the four CD4+ subsets.

The material sequenced was naive CD4+ T cells from blood. These receptor sequences come from a man aged 30 to 45 with type 1 diabetes.

V gene TRBV9 combines with J gene TRBJ2-1; 7 positions match TRBD1. V shed 0 bases and J 7 bases; nucleotides not matched to a gene: 13. The CDR3 covers 17 residues. Per the germline V gene, CDR1 is SGDLS and CDR2 is YYNGEE. DNA of the CDR3: TGTGCCAGCAGCGTAGGGAGCCGACAGGGTATGTTGAATGAGCAGTTCTTC. Encoded protein: CASSVGSRQGMLNEQFF.

The rearrangement uses TRBV28 and TRBJ2-6; maybe TRBD1 (5 bases). Trimming removed 2 bases from V and 0 bases from J, with 11 bases in between. This CDR3 spans 17 amino acids. Germline V lookup: CDR1 MDHEN, CDR2 SYDVKM. CDR3 region: CASSLRSDSSGANVLTF. CDR3 DNA sequence: TGTGCCAGCAGTTTACGGAGCGACAGCTCTGGGGCCAACGTCCTGACTTTC. The full variable domain, completed using reference TRBV28 and TRBJ2-6, is DVKVTQSSRYLVKRTGEKVFLECVQDMDHENMFWYRQDPGLGLRLIYFSYDVKMKEKGDIPEGYSVSREKKERFSLILESASTNQTSMYLCASSLRSDSSGANVLTFGAGSRLTVL.

The V and J genes are TRBV7-8 and TRBJ2-7; no definite D call. CDR1 SGHVS and CDR2 FQNEAQ come from the germline V gene. Deletions cut 1 base from V and 1 base from J, with 11 bases between. The CDR3 has 15 amino acids. CDR3 loop: CASSLVSGESYEQYF. The CDR3 DNA sequence: TGTGCCAGCAGCTTAGTGTCGGGCGAGTCCTACGAGCAGTACTTC.

V and J are TRBV5-1 and TRBJ2-5; D is unclear. The CDR3 spans 13 residues. The V gene lost 6 bases and the J gene lost 5 bases, with 14 bases spanning the gap. Germline V gene lookup returns CDR1 SGHRS and CDR2 YFSETQ. This chain's CDR3 is CASTLGSPETQYF. The CDR3 DNA reads TGCGCCAGCACCTTAGGGTCTCCGGAGACCCAGTACTTC.

This clone appeared a few times. The V and J genes are TRBV19 and TRBJ2-7, with D possibly matching TRBD1 (5 bases). The V and J ends lost 8 bases and 5 bases respectively, with 16 bases between them. The CDR3 runs 13 residues. Germline V gene sequence: CDR1 LNHDA, CDR2 SQIVND (reference sequence). The CDR3 nucleotides are TGTGCCAGTGAAGGGCAGGGTGGCAACGAGCAGTACTTC. Amino acid sequence: CASEGQGGNEQYF.

There are many counts of this clone. The chain combines TRBV23-1 with TRBJ2-5; D is undetermined. TRBV23-1 is known as an ORF, though its function is uncertain. The CDR3 sequence is 12 residues long. V lost 7 bases and J 3 bases, leaving 9 bases between the germline ends. DNA for the CDR3: TGCGCCAGCACAGGAGAAAAAGAGACCCAGTACTTC. Amino acids: CASTGEKETQYF.

This chain connects TRBV27 to TRBJ1-2, with D unclear. V was shortened by 8 bases and J by 3 bases, with 16 bases between the two germline ends. The CDR3 has 14 residues. In germline, CDR1 is MNHEY, CDR2 SMNVEV (reference sequence). DNA for the CDR3: TGTGCCAGCCGTTACTCGGGGAGGGACTATGGCTACACCTTC. Amino acids: CASRYSGRDYGYTF.